The T cell receptor (beta chain) described here comes from a study of shared clonotypes between healthy human individuals. General study results and limits: A handful of donors showed sharing of around 5.3% of naive CD4 clonotypes.

Germline CDR1 and CDR2: DFQATT and SNEGSKA (reference sequence). V dropped 3 bases and J dropped 8 bases, with 4 bases sitting between them. This CDR3 is 10 amino acids long. In the sorted-subset replicate PCRs, 200 ng DNA, 29,000 or so T cell genomes, was used. Libraries were prepared by immunoSEQ multiplex PCR; TCRdb keeps only in-frame clonotypes and omits some of them. The sample carries around 2,000,000 clones, 95% recorded once. Concerning this clone itself: Its antigen is unknown. The same CDR3 arises from other DNA sequences in this sample as well.

This receptor was obtained from a man between 18 and 29 years old in good health. The specimen sequenced was naive CD4+ T cells sorted from blood. Subset given: CD45RA+ positively selected. This chain links TRBV20-1 with TRBJ1-4; D remains ambiguous. CDR3 DNA sequence: TGCAGTGCTAGTAACGAAAAACTGTTTTTT. Protein sequence: CSASNEKLFF.